A single sample gave rise to the 14 T cell receptor beta chains below, sequenced in a study of shared clonotypes between healthy human individuals. TCRdb keeps only in-frame clones here, not all; method: immunoSEQ multiplex PCR. The sample contains approximately 500,000 clones, less than 96% of which appear only once. The sample comprised naive CD4+ T cells sorted from blood. Subset given: CD45RA+ positively selected. The source of these receptors is a woman aged 30 to 39 in good health.

This chain connects TRBV7-2 to TRBJ2-7; D gene unclear. The CDR3 is 13 amino acids. V lost 5 bases, J lost 6 bases, and 14 bases lay in between. Germline assignment: CDR1 SGHTA and CDR2 FQGNSA. In nucleotides, the CDR3 is TGTGCCAGCAGCCCTCGTGTCCTCCTCGAGCAGTACTTC. Its protein product is CASSPRVLLEQYF.

This sequence joins TRBV27 and TRBJ2-7; D unclear. This CDR3 is 16 amino acids long. Trimming cost V 6 bases and J 2 bases, with 20 bases left between them. CDR1 and CDR2 (germline): MNHEY, SMNVEV (reference sequence). Here the CDR3 reads CASRITPRAGPYEQYF. The DNA for the CDR3 is TGTGCCAGCAGAATAACCCCCCGAGCTGGACCCTACGAGCAGTACTTC.

This chain connects TRBV9 to TRBJ2-7; 10 bases fit TRBD1. V was clipped by 0 bases and J by 0 bases; unmatched bases: 15. CDR1 is SGDLS, CDR2 YYNGEE, per germline. The CDR3 is 20 residues long. CDR3 coding DNA: TGTGCCAGCAGCGTAGGAGGGGCGGGACAGGGGCTAGGTAGCTCCTACGAGCAGTACTTC. It is translated as CASSVGGAGQGLGSSYEQYF.

The chain has TRBV18 and TRBJ1-1, with a weak D call TRBD1 (6 bases). The length of the CDR3 is 16 residues. V was shortened by 6 bases and J by 1 base, with 18 bases between the two germline ends. The germline V gene encodes CDR1 KGHSH and CDR2 LQKENI. CDR3 coding DNA: TGTGCCAGCTCGCCCGGGACAATCAAAACGAACACTGAAGCTTTCTTT. Encoded protein: CASSPGTIKTNTEAFF.

V and J are TRBV28 and TRBJ2-7, with D perhaps matching TRBD2 (5 bases). V was cut by 3 bases and J by 6 bases, with 9 bases left in between. Looked up from germline, CDR1 is MDHEN and CDR2 is SYDVKM. The CDR3 consists of 12 residues. CDR3 in amino acids: CASSFGVSEQYF. The DNA for the CDR3 is TGTGCCAGCAGTTTCGGGGTCTCCGAGCAGTACTTC.

The rearrangement joins TRBV5-6 to TRBJ1-5, with TRBD1 as a possible D gene (5 bases). This CDR3 has 16 residues. V gave up 0 bases and J gave up 4 bases, with 14 bases separating them. The germline V gene has CDR1 SGHDT and CDR2 YYEEEE. In DNA, the CDR3 is TGTGCCAGCAGCTTGGCCTCAGGGTCTGGTAATCAGCCCCAGCATTTT. Protein product: CASSLASGSGNQPQHF.

This chain uses TRBV28 with TRBJ2-1, with a tentative D call TRBD2 (5 bases). The CDR3 covers 18 residues. Trimming cost V 2 bases and J 5 bases, with 22 bases left between them. Germline-derived CDR1 and CDR2 are MDHEN and SYDVKM. CDR3 sequence: CASSLIKMGGLLDNEQFF. The CDR3 DNA is TGTGCCAGCAGTTTAATTAAAATGGGCGGGCTTCTTGACAATGAGCAGTTCTTC.

The J gene is TRBJ2-5, the V gene TRBV7-9, with D possibly matching TRBD1 (6 bases). Germline CDR1 reads SEHNR; CDR2 reads FQNEAQ (reference sequence). V lost 2 bases and J lost 6, with 7 bases in between. The CDR3 runs 12 residues. The CDR3 protein is CASSLQGQTQYF. The CDR3 DNA reads TGTGCCAGCAGCTTACAGGGGCAGACCCAGTACTTC.

This clone appeared a single time. The V call is TRBV2, the J call TRBJ2-2; 10 bases are shared with TRBD2. CDR1 and CDR2 (germline): SNHLY, FYNNEI. J lost 6 bases, V lost 6 bases, and 7 bases had no gene match. The CDR3 runs to 15 residues. CDR3 nucleotides: TGTGCCAGCAGCGGGACTAGCGTAATCGCCGGGGAGCTGTTTTTT. Amino acids: CASSGTSVIAGELFF.

Only one count was recorded for this clone. The chain couples TRBV7-3 to TRBJ1-1; D may be TRBD1 (5 bases). The CDR3 is made up of 13 amino acids. V was shortened by 5 bases and J by 1 base, with 8 bases between the two germline ends. Per the germline V gene, CDR1 is SGHTA and CDR2 is FQGTGA. The CDR3 region is CASSVTGNTEAFF. CDR3 DNA: TGTGCCAGCAGCGTTACAGGGAACACTGAAGCTTTCTTT.

The genes are TRBV5-5 and TRBJ2-1, with D unresolved. Trimming cost V 4 bases and J 4 bases, with 3 bases left between them. The CDR3 loop spans 11 amino acids. Germline V gene sequence: CDR1 SGHKS, CDR2 YYEKEE (reference sequence). The DNA for the CDR3 is TGTGCCAGCAGCCTTTACAATGAGCAGTTCTTC. It encodes CASSLYNEQFF.

Here the CDR3 reads CASSLTSAITGELFF. The CDR3 DNA reads as TGTGCCAGCAGCTTGACTAGCGCGATCACCGGGGAGCTGTTTTTT. J is TRBJ2-2 and V is TRBV11-2, with TRBD2 matching 8 bases. Losses at the gene ends were 3 bases for V and 4 bases for J; bases not matched to a gene: 4. The germline V gene has CDR1 SGHAT and CDR2 FQNNGV. The CDR3 covers 15 residues.

The chain carries TRBV7-9 and TRBJ1-1, with TRBD1 as a possible D gene (6 bases). The CDR3 length is 16 residues. V gave up 1 base and J gave up 1 base, with 13 bases separating them. CDR1 and CDR2 (germline): SEHNR, FQNEAQ (reference sequence). CDR3 residues: CASSLVRGAPNTEAFF. The CDR3, as DNA: TGTGCCAGCAGCTTAGTCCGGGGGGCCCCGAACACTGAAGCTTTCTTT.

This chain uses TRBV28 with TRBJ2-7; TRBD1 aligns across 7 bases. The CDR3 consists of 15 residues. CDR1 and CDR2 from the germline V gene are MDHEN and SYDVKM. Trimming took 5 bases from V and 3 from J; bases not matched to a gene: 10. This CDR3 is CASSRPGTANYEQYF. The CDR3 coding sequence is TGTGCCAGCAGTCGCCCCGGGACAGCAAACTACGAGCAGTACTTC.